The 32 T cell receptor beta chains reported below all come from one sample, sequenced in a study of CD8 T cells in ankylosing spondylitis. General study results and limits: Seemingly characteristic of ankylosing spondylitis blood was a TCR beta motif consisting of 7 or 8 highly homologous variants.

TCRdb re-called the 5' RACE reads through MiXCR, storing one row per CDR3 protein. The table records some 700,000 distinct CDR3 sequences, under 20% of them present only once. Their cognate antigens are unknown. Sequencing input: blood, either unsorted or a sorted T cell fraction (not recorded which). All receptors derive from a male donor with ankylosing spondylitis.

CDR3 loop: CASSLGGGEKLFF. CDR3 DNA sequence: TGTGCCAGCAGCTTGGGCGGCGGGGAAAAACTGTTTTTT. V gene TRBV7-2 combines with J gene TRBJ1-4, with D hard to call. The V gene's germline CDR1 is SGHTA and CDR2 FQGNSA. The V gene lost 3 bases and the J gene lost 8 bases, with 10 bases spanning the gap. The CDR3 consists of 13 residues.

V gene TRBV6-1 combines with J gene TRBJ1-1, with no clear D. This CDR3 comprises 14 residues. V was pared by 6 bases and J by 1 base, with 12 bases between. In germline, CDR1 is MNHNS, CDR2 SASEGT. The CDR3 is CASRLTLENTEAFF. The CDR3, as DNA: TGTGCCAGCAGGCTGACACTAGAGAACACTGAAGCTTTCTTT.

The chain has TRBV6-2 or TRBV6-3 and TRBJ1-1; tentative D call: TRBD1 (5 bases). The germline V gene has CDR1 MNHEY and CDR2 SVGEGT. This CDR3 contains 11 residues. Trimming removed 8 bases at V and 7 bases at J, with 11 bases between. The CDR3 DNA follows: TGTGCCAGCTTATTGGGGCTTGAAGCTTTCTTT. Translation: CASLLGLEAFF.

A few counts support this clonotype. Mismatch with germline at one junction end may stem from a read error. The chain joins TRBV20-1 to TRBJ2-5; TRBD2 matches 8 bases. CDR1 and CDR2 from the germline V gene are DFQATT and SNEGSKA (reference sequence). CDR3 length: 15 residues. CDR3 in amino acids: CSAQNSGSREEIQYF. The CDR3 DNA reads as TGCAGTGCCCAGAACAGCGGGAGTAGGGAGGAGATCCAGTACTTC.

This chain connects TRBV7-6 to TRBJ2-7, with D possibly called TRBD1 or TRBD2 (6 bases each). The length of the CDR3 is 12 residues. The germline CDR1 and CDR2 sequences are SGHVS and FNYEAQ. V was shortened by 5 bases and J by 12 bases, with 17 bases between the two germline ends. In DNA form, the CDR3 reads TGTGCCAGCAGCATACAGGGAGGTCAGCTGTACTTC. Amino acid sequence: CASSIQGGQLYF.

The chain recombines TRBV20-1 with TRBJ1-5; 7 positions match TRBD1. This CDR3 is built from 14 residues. The germline gives CDR1 DFQATT, CDR2 SNEGSKA (reference sequence). After removal of 4 bases from V and 0 bases from J, the junction contained 3 bases not matched to a gene. In DNA form, the CDR3 reads TGCAGTGCTATACAGGGGTATAGCAATCAGCCCCAGCATTTT. Its translation is CSAIQGYSNQPQHF.

V gene TRBV4-3 combines with J gene TRBJ2-1; a possible D gene is TRBD1 (6 bases). V was trimmed by 5 bases and J by 8 bases, leaving 19 bases between them. Per the germline V gene, CDR1 is LGHNA and CDR2 is YSLEER. The CDR3 runs to 15 residues. The chain's CDR3 is CASSGGLLARYEQFF. The DNA for the CDR3 is TGCGCCAGCAGCGGGGGCCTTCTAGCAAGGTATGAGCAGTTCTTC.

V is TRBV7-2 and J is TRBJ2-3, with a possible D match to TRBD2 (6 bases). V was clipped by 3 bases and J by 2 bases, with 12 bases between them. The germline CDR1 and CDR2 sequences are SGHTA and FQGNSA. This CDR3 is 15 amino acids long. The CDR3 region is CASSFGGKFTDTQYF. CDR3 sequence (DNA): TGTGCCAGCAGCTTTGGCGGGAAGTTCACAGATACGCAGTATTTT.

This clonotype showed up just a few times. J is TRBJ1-6 and V is TRBV4-1, with 7 nucleotides matching TRBD1. Germline V CDR1 and CDR2: MGHRA, YSYEKL. CDR3 length equals 21 residues. With V trimmed by 4 bases and J by 0 bases, 18 bases remained unmatched. The CDR3: CASSLLPGQSNMSSYNSPLHF. For the CDR3, the DNA is TGCGCCAGCAGCCTCCTACCGGGACAGAGTAATATGAGCTCCTATAATTCACCCCTCCACTTT.

The V and J genes are TRBV25-1 and TRBJ2-7; no firm D call. This CDR3 has 16 amino acids. Germline V gene sequence: CDR1 MGHDK, CDR2 SYGVNS. V lost 1 base, J lost 5 bases, and 18 bases lay in between. The CDR3 sequence: CASSEFASSRIHEQYF. CDR3 DNA sequence: TGTGCCAGCAGTGAATTCGCATCTTCCCGGATCCACGAGCAGTACTTC.

This clonotype was seen a few times. The chain carries TRBV4-1 and TRBJ1-1; 12 positions match TRBD1. Trimming cost V 6 bases and J 6 bases; bases outside gene matches: 11. Germline V gene lookup returns CDR1 MGHRA and CDR2 YSYEKL. The CDR3 spans 16 residues. CDR3 in amino acids: CASRRSGTGGTAEAFF. CDR3 DNA sequence: TGCGCCAGCAGGCGCTCCGGGACAGGGGGCACCGCTGAAGCTTTCTTT.

This clonotype was recorded many times. This chain links TRBV12-3 or TRBV12-4 with TRBJ1-5; D is unresolved. The V end was cut by 5 bases, the J end by 7 bases, with 18 bases between. The CDR3 contains 15 residues. The CDR3 spells CASSSQGSGRQPQHF. The CDR3, as DNA: TGTGCCAGCAGTAGCCAAGGAAGTGGGAGGCAGCCCCAGCATTTT.

The V gene is TRBV12-3 or TRBV12-4, the J gene TRBJ2-3; D ambiguous. This CDR3 is built from 13 residues. Trimming removed 1 base from V and 4 bases from J, with 6 bases in between. The CDR3 DNA is TGTGCCAGCAGTTTAGGGGTCGCAGATACGCAGTATTTT. It codes for CASSLGVADTQYF.

This clonotype was seen more than once but under ten times. This chain links TRBV18 with TRBJ2-1; 9 nucleotides line up with TRBD1. With 0 bases clipped from V and 7 bases from J, the junction kept 4 bases outside the gene matches. Germline lookup yields CDR1 KGHSH and CDR2 LQKENI. The CDR3 is 15 amino acids. For the CDR3, the DNA is TGTGCCAGCTCACCACCGGGGACAGGGTCGAATGAGCAGTTCTTC. It is translated as CASSPPGTGSNEQFF.

This clonotype was found a few times. The rearrangement uses TRBV10-3 and TRBJ2-3; TRBD2 matches at 10 bases. The germline CDR1 and CDR2 sequences are ENHRY and SYGVKD. The junction had 8 bases not matched to a gene; V was cut back by 5 bases and J by 6 bases. This CDR3 is built from 15 residues. CDR3 nucleotides: TGTGCCATCAGTAACAGCGGGAGGGCCATCGATACGCAGTATTTT. Its protein product is CAISNSGRAIDTQYF.

The CDR3 sequence is CATGRGGLAGEETQYF. The CDR3 nucleotides are TGTGCCACCGGCCGGGGGGGACTAGCGGGGGAAGAGACCCAGTACTTC. The rearrangement uses TRBV6-1 and TRBJ2-5; TRBD2 matches at 14 bases. CDR3 length equals 16 residues. V lost 10 bases to trimming and J lost 3 bases; unmatched junction nucleotides: 10. Germline-derived CDR1 and CDR2 are MNHNS and SASEGT.

The V gene is TRBV12-3 or TRBV12-4, the J gene TRBJ2-3; perhaps TRBD1 as D (6 bases). The CDR3 loop spans 15 amino acids. V lost 5 bases and J 0 bases, leaving 12 bases between the germline ends. The CDR3 spells CASSGQSSSTDTQYF. CDR3 in DNA: TGTGCCAGCAGTGGACAGAGTAGTAGCACAGATACGCAGTATTTT.

The CDR3 is CASSQGTGTMNTEAFF. CDR3 bases: TGCGCCAGCAGCCAAGGGACAGGGACTATGAACACTGAAGCTTTCTTT. The chain combines TRBV4-1 with TRBJ1-1; 8 bases align to TRBD1. CDR1 is MGHRA, CDR2 YSYEKL, per germline. The CDR3 has 16 amino acids. Trimming took 1 base from V and 0 from J; bases not matched to a gene: 4.

This clonotype was recorded a few times. The chain is built from TRBV6-1 and TRBJ1-5, with D perhaps TRBD1 (5 bases). The CDR3 has 13 residues. CDR1 MNHNS and CDR2 SASEGT come from the germline V gene. Trimming took off 10 bases at V and 5 bases at J, with 15 bases between the two ends. This chain's CDR3 is CAISRGVDQPQHF. CDR3 nucleotides: TGTGCCATCTCACGGGGGGTTGATCAGCCCCAGCATTTT.

The chain is built from TRBV6-1 and TRBJ1-6; 7 bases are a match to TRBD1. The CDR3 extends over 15 amino acids. The trim removed 7 bases at V and 7 bases at J, leaving 10 bases unmatched. Germline CDR1 reads MNHNS; CDR2 reads SASEGT. The CDR3 reads CASTRSGGDNSPLHF. In nucleotides, the CDR3 is TGTGCCAGCACCCGTTCAGGGGGGGACAATTCACCCCTCCACTTT.

The chain combines TRBV9 with TRBJ1-6; 10 nucleotides match TRBD1. This CDR3 is built from 16 residues. CDR1 and CDR2 from the germline V gene are SGDLS and YYNGEE. The trim removed 6 bases at V and 5 bases at J, leaving 8 bases unmatched. The CDR3 DNA is TGTGCCAGCACTCCCGGGACAGGGGTTAATAATTCACCCCTCCACTTT. Protein: CASTPGTGVNNSPLHF.

The rearrangement joins TRBV10-2 to TRBJ2-1; 7 bases map to TRBD2. The CDR3 loop spans 13 amino acids. Per the germline V gene, CDR1 is WSHSY and CDR2 is SAAADI. Germline trimming cut 10 bases from V and 7 bases from J; bases unmatched to any gene: 10. The CDR3 region has the DNA TGCGCCACCCGAGAGACGGGGGGAAATGAGCAGTTCTTC. This translates into CATRETGGNEQFF.

The V call is TRBV10-3, the J call TRBJ2-7; no reliable D call. V was shortened by 10 bases and J by 4 bases, with 11 bases between the two germline ends. CDR1 is ENHRY, CDR2 SYGVKD, per germline. The length of the CDR3 is 11 residues. In DNA form, the CDR3 reads TGTGCCACCCAGAGCAGTTACGAGCAGTACTTC. It specifies CATQSSYEQYF.

This clonotype was detected a few times. V and J are TRBV12-3 or TRBV12-4 and TRBJ1-4; D possibly corresponds to TRBD1 (5 bases). The V end was cut by 5 bases, the J end by 5 bases, with 12 bases between. CDR3 size: 14 residues. In DNA, the CDR3 is TGTGCCAGCAGTGTCGGGACGCCAAATGAAAAACTGTTTTTT. It yields the protein CASSVGTPNEKLFF.

This clonotype was observed a few times. V usage is TRBV11-2 and J usage is TRBJ2-7; possible D gene TRBD1, 5 bases. Trimming shortened V by 5 bases and J by 0 bases, and 17 bases separated the two germline ends. Per germline, CDR1 SGHAT and CDR2 FQNNGV. The CDR3 sequence is 16 residues long. The CDR3 DNA reads as TGTGCCAGCAGCCAATCCGACAGCCTAAGCTCCTACGAGCAGTACTTC. Amino acids: CASSQSDSLSSYEQYF.

This clonotype was counted a few times. The CDR3 region is CASSRRIGTPPNEQFF. The CDR3 nucleotides are TGTGCCAGCAGCCGGAGAATCGGGACTCCACCCAATGAGCAGTTCTTC. The chain recombines TRBV12-3 or TRBV12-4 with TRBJ2-1; possible D gene TRBD2, 6 bases. This CDR3 comprises 16 residues. V dropped 6 bases and J dropped 6 bases, with 21 bases sitting between them.

This clonotype was observed a handful of times. The chain combines TRBV29-1 with TRBJ2-7; TRBD2 is a possible D gene (5 bases). Germline V CDR1 and CDR2: SQVTM, ANQGSEA. The V end lost 3 bases, the J end lost 3 bases, and 18 bases lay between the germline ends. The CDR3 runs 15 residues. Here the CDR3 DNA reads TGCAGCGTTGAGGGCACGGGAACCGCAAACTACGAGCAGTACTTC. Its translation: CSVEGTGTANYEQYF.

V usage is TRBV4-3 and J usage is TRBJ1-2, with D uncertain. The CDR3 runs 13 residues. Germline V gene data show CDR1 as LGHNA and CDR2 as YSLEER. The ends were cut back, 1 base at V and 4 bases at J, with 7 bases in the middle. This CDR3 reads CASSQVLSYGYTF. The CDR3 nucleotides are TGCGCCAGCAGCCAAGTCCTCAGCTATGGCTACACCTTC.

This clonotype was seen a few times. V gene TRBV5-6 combines with J gene TRBJ2-1, with D perhaps matching TRBD1 or TRBD2 (5 bases each). CDR1 and CDR2 (germline): SGHDT, YYEEEE. V lost 4 bases and J lost 6, with 17 bases in between. This CDR3 comprises 15 residues. The CDR3 protein is CASSPAPGLFNEQFF. Written as DNA, the CDR3 is TGTGCCAGCAGCCCCGCACCGGGGCTTTTCAATGAGCAGTTCTTC.

V is TRBV12-3 or TRBV12-4 and J is TRBJ2-1; perhaps TRBD1 as D (6 bases). V was trimmed by 4 bases and J by 1 base, leaving 11 bases between them. The CDR3 length is 15 residues. The CDR3: CASSSQGISYNEQFF. The CDR3 nucleotides read TGTGCCAGCAGTTCACAGGGAATTTCCTACAATGAGCAGTTCTTC.

Many counts were recorded for this clonotype. The V call is TRBV12-3 or TRBV12-4, the J call TRBJ1-3; tentatively, D is TRBD1 (6 bases). The V end was cut by 5 bases, the J end by 4 bases, with 15 bases between. The CDR3 totals 15 residues. In DNA form, the CDR3 reads TGTGCCAGCAGTCCGCCGGGGGCGGCGGGAAACACCATATATTTT. Its protein is CASSPPGAAGNTIYF.

This clonotype has just a few counts. The chain links TRBV20-1 to TRBJ1-1, with 7 bases identical to TRBD1. Trimming took 2 bases from V and 3 from J; bases not matched to a gene: 9. The CDR3 contains 15 residues. Germline V lookup: CDR1 DFQATT, CDR2 SNEGSKA (reference sequence). This CDR3 reads CSARPRGIGDTEAFF. CDR3 bases: TGCAGTGCTAGACCCAGGGGGATAGGGGACACTGAAGCTTTCTTT.